This T cell receptor beta chain was found in a study of blood T cell repertoires in COVID-19. Study overall: Some COVID-19 samples were acute and others convalescent; all came from the United States, Italy and Spain.

Profiled with immunoSEQ multiplex PCR; TCRdb holds only in-frame clones, not every one. Altogether roughly 200,000 clones are present, nearly 90% being singletons, with the ten largest covering approximately 21%. The CDR3 is made up of 16 amino acids. V shed 1 base and J shed 6 bases, with 16 bases lying between them. The germline gives CDR1 SGHVS, CDR2 FQNEAQ. The sequence derives from a man aged 60-69 years with active or convalescent COVID-19. The rearrangement uses TRBV7-8 and TRBJ2-1; possible D gene TRBD1, 5 bases. Material for sequencing was peripheral blood. The CDR3 here is CASSLDPGRSINEQFF. As DNA, the CDR3 is TGTGCCAGCAGCTTAGATCCAGGGCGCTCGATCAATGAGCAGTTCTTC.